The 15 T cell receptor beta chains reported below all come from one sample, sequenced in a study of blood T cell repertoires in COVID-19. The repertoire was sequenced with immunoSEQ multiplex PCR; TCRdb's copy has only in-frame clones and lacks some. The data hold fewer than 300,000 clones, with 80% to 90% observed a single time. What was sequenced was peripheral blood. The receptors here all came from a man aged 50-60 years with COVID-19, enrolled during active disease.

V usage is TRBV6-5 and J usage is TRBJ1-1; 9 bases fit TRBD1. The germline V gene encodes CDR1 MNHEY and CDR2 SVGAGI. The CDR3 extends over 15 amino acids. Unmatched junction bases numbered 5, after V lost 0 bases and J lost 6 bases. Here the CDR3 reads CASSYSRTGESEAFF. The DNA of the CDR3 is TGTGCCAGCAGTTACTCGCGGACAGGGGAGTCTGAAGCTTTCTTT.

The V gene is TRBV6-4, the J gene TRBJ2-1, with TRBD2 identical over 7 bases. The J segment lost 6 bases and the V segment lost 0 bases, leaving 11 bases of the junction unmatched. Germline V lookup: CDR1 MRHNA, CDR2 SNTAGT. The CDR3 is 17 amino acids. For the CDR3, the DNA is TGTGCCAGCAGTGACTCGTCAGGGCTAGCGGCCCTCAATGAGCAGTTCTTC. Amino acids: CASSDSSGLAALNEQFF.

This chain connects TRBV11-2 to TRBJ2-2, with 16 bases matching TRBD2. Germline V gene lookup returns CDR1 SGHAT and CDR2 FQNNGV. The V gene end was trimmed by 8 bases and the J gene end by 4 bases; junction bases not matched to a gene: 10. The CDR3 covers 18 residues. The CDR3 reads CASRKKGLAGGSTGELFF. DNA of the CDR3: TGTGCCAGCCGAAAAAAGGGACTAGCGGGAGGGAGCACCGGGGAGCTGTTTTTT.

The genes are TRBV10-3 and TRBJ1-1, with a weak D call TRBD1 (5 bases). Germline CDR1 ENHRY, CDR2 SYGVKD. V shed 8 bases and J shed 6 bases, with 16 bases lying between them. The CDR3 loop spans 13 amino acids. The DNA for the CDR3 is TGTGCCATCTCAATGCCAGGGTCGTCTGAAGCTTTCTTT. This encodes CAISMPGSSEAFF.

V usage is TRBV3-1 (or the pseudogene TRBV3-2) and J usage is TRBJ1-4, with a possible D match to TRBD1 (6 bases). The germline V gene encodes CDR1 LGHDT and CDR2 YNNKEL (reference sequence). The CDR3 covers 13 residues. Trimming took off 2 bases at V and 7 bases at J, with 8 bases between the two ends. CDR3 amino acids: CASSQNRVEKLFF. DNA of the CDR3: TGTGCCAGCAGCCAAAACAGGGTTGAAAAACTGTTTTTT.

This CDR3 reads CASSPGTGVPGELFF. CDR3 in DNA: TGTGCCAGCAGCCCCGGGACAGGGGTTCCCGGGGAGCTGTTTTTT. The V and J genes are TRBV7-6 and TRBJ2-2, with 10 bases lining up with TRBD1. The germline gives CDR1 SGHVS, CDR2 FNYEAQ. The CDR3 is 15 residues long. V was clipped by 5 bases and J by 6 bases; unmatched bases: 6.

In this sample, this clone turned up once. The V gene is TRBV28, the J gene TRBJ1-1; TRBD1 matches at 9 bases. From germline, CDR1 is MDHEN and CDR2 SYDVKM. V was pared by 3 bases and J by 8 bases, with 16 bases of the junction left unmatched. The CDR3 has 17 amino acids. The CDR3 DNA follows: TGTGCCAGCAGTTTCCCCCTACAGGGGGCCGGCTTGGGGGAAGCTTTCTTT. As protein: CASSFPLQGAGLGEAFF.

The chain is built from TRBV3-1 (or the pseudogene TRBV3-2) and TRBJ2-7; D ambiguous. The CDR3 extends over 12 amino acids. The germline V gene encodes CDR1 LGHDT and CDR2 YNNKEL (reference sequence). Trimming pared 4 bases from V and 0 bases from J, leaving 4 bases between. The CDR3 DNA is TGTGCCAGCAGCCCCTCCTCCTACGAGCAGTACTTC. It codes for CASSPSSYEQYF.

The chain couples TRBV5-1 to TRBJ2-3; 9 bases fit TRBD1. V was clipped by 4 bases and J by 0 bases; unmatched bases: 6. The CDR3 covers 16 residues. Germline values: CDR1 SGHRS, CDR2 YFSETQ. The CDR3 loop is CASSPRDRESTDTQYF. The CDR3, as DNA: TGCGCCAGCAGCCCCCGGGACAGGGAAAGCACAGATACGCAGTATTTT. The whole variable domain, filled in from reference TRBV5-1 and TRBJ2-3, reads KAGVTQTPRYLIKTRGQQVTLSCSPISGHRSVSWYQQTPGQGLQFLFEYFSETQRNKGNFPGRFSGRQFSNSRSEMNVSTLELGDSALYLCASSPRDRESTDTQYFGPGTRLTVL.

CDR3 sequence reads: CASSPMPGSYNEQFF. The DNA for the CDR3 is TGTGCCAGCAGCCCCATGCCGGGCTCCTACAATGAGCAGTTCTTC. The chain has TRBV7-3 and TRBJ2-1; no clear D gene. Trimming cost V 5 bases and J 0 bases, with 11 bases left between them. The germline V gene encodes CDR1 SGHTA and CDR2 FQGTGA. CDR3 length equals 15 residues.

The genes are TRBV7-9 and TRBJ1-5, with 7 nucleotides matching TRBD1. J gave up 6 bases and V 3 bases, and 5 bases lay outside the gene matches. CDR1 and CDR2 from the germline V gene are SEHNR and FQNEAQ (reference sequence). The length of the CDR3 is 14 residues. CDR3 amino acids: CASSFTGAGQPQHF. The CDR3 coding sequence is TGTGCCAGCAGCTTTACAGGGGCGGGTCAGCCCCAGCATTTT. Combining the CDR3 with reference TRBV7-9 and TRBJ1-5 gives the whole variable domain DTGVSQNPRHKITKRGQNVTFRCDPISEHNRLYWYRQTLGQGPEFLTYFQNEAQLEKSRLLSDRFSAERPKGSFSTLEIQRTEQGDSAMYLCASSFTGAGQPQHFGDGTRLSIL.

This sequence joins TRBV5-1 and TRBJ1-4; D gene uncertain. The V gene lost 4 bases and the J gene lost 8 bases, with 15 bases spanning the gap. The CDR3 length is 14 residues. CDR1 is SGHRS and CDR2 is YFSETQ in the germline V gene. The CDR3 bases are TGCGCCAGCAGCGGCGGAGAGCCAGAAGAAAAACTGTTTTTT. This sequence encodes CASSGGEPEEKLFF.

The count of this clone is one. V usage is TRBV7-2 and J usage is TRBJ1-1; no clear D. V was clipped by 0 bases and J by 7 bases, with 12 bases between them. The CDR3 is made up of 14 amino acids. Germline V lookup: CDR1 SGHTA, CDR2 FQGNSA. In nucleotides, the CDR3 is TGTGCCAGCAGCTTAGCCACAGCAGTAAATGAAGCTTTCTTT. Residues: CASSLATAVNEAFF.

The CDR3 DNA reads as TGTGCCAGCAGCTTAGGGGGCGGGGTAGCTGGAAACACCATATATTTT. This translates into CASSLGGGVAGNTIYF. The V gene is TRBV7-2, the J gene TRBJ1-3; D perhaps matches TRBD1 (5 bases). Germline V gene sequence: CDR1 SGHTA, CDR2 FQGNSA. The CDR3 loop spans 16 amino acids. V lost 1 base and J 2 bases, leaving 12 bases between the germline ends.

The chain joins TRBV30 to TRBJ1-4; TRBD1 matches at 9 bases. This CDR3 has 17 residues. With 4 bases clipped from V and 4 bases from J, the junction kept 13 bases outside the gene matches. CDR1 GTSNPN and CDR2 SVGIG come from the germline V gene (reference sequence). Here the CDR3 DNA reads TGTGCCTGGAATCCCGGGACAGGGCAATTTAGTAATGAAAAACTGTTTTTT. Protein sequence: CAWNPGTGQFSNEKLFF.